Sequencing of this T cell receptor (beta chain) was carried out in a study of blood T cell repertoires in COVID-19. Study in general: There were acute and convalescent COVID-19 samples, and they came from the United States, Italy and Spain. T cells, B-cell-depleted T cells, or PBMCs provided the cDNA or gDNA that served as material.

Authors' data handling: It was from reference gene primer amplification that nucleated cell counts were estimated. This table comes from immunoSEQ multiplex PCR, and its TCRdb copy is limited to in-frame clones, with some not included. Clonal size and the V and J genes are those of that table, whereas D and trimming came from the DNA. The profile shows 200,000 to 300,000 clones, about 87% of them singletons. The V gene's germline CDR1 is SEHNR and CDR2 FQNEAQ (reference sequence). This CDR3 comprises 13 residues. Between the trimmed V and J ends, which lost 4 bases and 5 bases, there was a span of 11 bases.

The TCR was taken from a woman between 50 and 59 years old with acute or convalescent COVID-19. V and J are TRBV7-9 and TRBJ2-5; D may be TRBD1 (6 bases). The specimen was peripheral blood. CDR3 in DNA: TGTGCCAGCAGCTCAACAGGGTGGGAGACCCAGTACTTC. Protein: CASSSTGWETQYF.